Listed below are T cell receptor beta chains from one sample, sequenced in a study of PD-1 blockade in mismatch repair-deficient tumors. TCRdb keeps only in-frame clones here, not all; method: immunoSEQ multiplex PCR. This sample has about 34,000 clones, with less than 90% found just once. The source was PBMCs, collected approximately 6 weeks after starting pembrolizumab. The receptor set was obtained from an adult with mismatch repair-deficient cancer. Both conserved end residues are part of each CDR3. A D gene is named only where the DNA matches it firmly. Some rows have no size entry. The others give once, few or many, or a class for an expanded clone.

d_gene,v_gene,j_gene,abundance,CDR3aa,CDR3nt
TRBD1,TRBV29-1,TRBJ1-1,.,CSVRGQGRAFF,TGCAGCGTGAGGGGACAGGGTCGCGCTTTCTTT
TRBD2,TRBV19,TRBJ2-1,.,CASSPGTSGTYNEQFF,TGTGCCAGTAGTCCTGGGACTAGCGGAACCTACAATGAGCAGTTCTTC
.,TRBV30,TRBJ1-3,.,CAWGQLFSGNTIYF,TGTGCCTGGGGACAGCTGTTCTCTGGAAACACCATATATTTT
TRBD2,TRBV5-4,TRBJ2-1,.,CASSPSSGYNEQFF,TGTGCCAGCAGCCCCTCTAGCGGGTACAATGAGCAGTTCTTC
.,TRBV30,TRBJ1-4,.,CAWSLNRLTNEKLFF,TGTGCCTGGAGCCTCAACAGGCTTACTAATGAAAAACTGTTTTTT
.,TRBV6-1,TRBJ2-1,.,CASRPDIQGRDEQFF,TGTGCCAGCAGACCCGACATACAGGGCAGGGATGAGCAGTTCTTC
TRBD2,TRBV18,TRBJ2-1,once,CASSPTSGRGNEQFF,TGTGCCAGCTCCCCAACTAGCGGGAGGGGCAATGAGCAGTTCTTC
.,TRBV5-1,TRBJ2-7,.,CASSAITGPYSYEQYF,TGCGCCAGCAGCGCAATAACAGGGCCCTACTCCTACGAGCAGTACTTC
.,TRBV27,TRBJ1-6,.,CASSLSAGHSPLHF,TGTGCCAGCAGTTTATCCGCAGGGCATTCACCCCTCCACTTT
TRBD1,TRBV11-2,TRBJ2-7,.,CASSAPARGRNAYEQYF,TGTGCCAGCAGCGCACCGGCGAGGGGGCGAAACGCCTACGAGCAGTACTTC
.,TRBV28,TRBJ2-1,.,CASAGNNEQFF,TGTGCCAGCGCAGGGAACAATGAGCAGTTCTTC
.,TRBV7-6,TRBJ2-6,.,CASSFSSGANVLTF,TGTGCCAGCAGCTTCAGCTCTGGGGCCAACGTCCTGACTTTC
.,TRBV19,TRBJ2-7,once,CASSMGVSYEQYF,TGTGCCAGTAGTATGGGAGTTAGCTACGAGCAGTACTTC
.,TRBV28,TRBJ2-7,few,CASSPRGPSLGEQYF,TGTGCCAGCAGTCCTCGCGGCCCTTCCTTGGGCGAGCAGTACTTC
TRBD1,TRBV18,TRBJ1-5,.,CASSPGTGGQGQPQHF,TGTGCCAGCTCACCTGGGACAGGGGGCCAAGGTCAGCCCCAGCATTTT
TRBD2,TRBV28,TRBJ2-2,.,CASSPLRSLAGSTGELFF,TGTGCCAGCAGTCCCCTCAGGTCACTAGCGGGAAGCACCGGGGAGCTGTTTTTT
TRBD1,TRBV2,TRBJ2-7,.,CASKIGGRFPYEQYF,TGTGCCAGCAAGATAGGGGGCCGTTTTCCTTACGAGCAGTACTTC
TRBD2,TRBV29-1,TRBJ2-1,.,CSVSSGGSYNEQFF,TGCAGCGTTTCTAGCGGGGGGTCCTACAATGAGCAGTTCTTC
TRBD2,TRBV7-4,TRBJ2-7,.,CASSLESSGRYEQYF,TGTGCCAGCAGCTTAGAGAGTAGCGGGAGATACGAGCAGTACTTC
.,TRBV19,TRBJ1-5,.,CASSIDHRQPNQPQHF,TGTGCCAGTAGTATAGATCACCGACAGCCGAATCAGCCCCAGCATTTT
.,TRBV27,TRBJ2-1,.,CASSPQGRAGDSYNEQFF,TGTGCCAGCAGTCCCCAGGGGCGCGCGGGGGACTCCTACAATGAGCAGTTCTTC
.,TRBV5-1,TRBJ2-7,few,CASSPGGGSYEQYF,TGCGCCAGCAGCCCGGGGGGCGGGTCCTACGAGCAGTACTTC
TRBD2,TRBV18,TRBJ2-1,once,CASSPRGGRVLSSYNEQFF,TGTGCCAGCTCACCACGAGGCGGGAGGGTCCTGAGCTCCTACAATGAGCAGTTCTTC
.,TRBV7-6,TRBJ1-5,.,CASSLGPNNQPQHF,TGTGCCAGCAGCTTAGGGCCCAACAATCAGCCCCAGCATTTT
.,TRBV27,TRBJ1-4,.,CASSLNWNSGNEKLFF,TGTGCCAGCAGTTTAAATTGGAATTCAGGGAATGAAAAACTGTTTTTT
.,TRBV28,TRBJ1-1,.,CASPPLAGASTEAFF,TGTGCCAGCCCTCCCCTAGCGGGGGCTAGCACTGAAGCTTTCTTT
.,TRBV19,TRBJ1-4,.,CASSIDLEPYEKLFF,TGTGCCAGTAGTATAGATCTCGAGCCGTATGAAAAACTGTTTTTT
.,TRBV5-1,TRBJ2-2,.,CASSLVGPNTGELFF,TGCGCCAGCAGCTTGGTTGGCCCGAACACCGGGGAGCTGTTTTTT
TRBD2,TRBV7-3,TRBJ2-1,few,CASSSTSGAYNEQFF,TGTGCCAGCAGCTCGACTAGCGGAGCCTACAATGAGCAGTTCTTC
TRBD2,TRBV13,TRBJ2-3,once,CASSSTSGRRTDTQYF,TGTGCCAGCAGCTCGACTAGCGGGAGGAGGACAGATACGCAGTATTTT
.,TRBV4-2,TRBJ2-5,.,CASSQGIGGETQYF,TGTGCCAGCAGCCAAGGTATTGGCGGTGAGACCCAGTACTTC
TRBD2,TRBV27,TRBJ2-7,few,CASSSRGGRALYEQYF,TGTGCCAGCAGTTCTCGTGGCGGGAGGGCCCTCTACGAGCAGTACTTC
.,TRBV5-1,TRBJ2-7,.,CASSLGGPAYEQYF,TGCGCCAGCAGCTTGGGAGGTCCTGCCTACGAGCAGTACTTC
TRBD1,TRBV28,TRBJ1-3,.,CASSETRQGSGNTIYF,TGTGCCAGCAGCGAAACCCGACAGGGCTCTGGAAACACCATATATTTT
.,TRBV5-1,TRBJ2-7,.,CASSGATYEQYF,TGCGCCAGCAGTGGGGCTACCTACGAGCAGTACTTC